This T cell receptor beta chain was captured by sequencing in a study of monozygotic twins with cystic fibrosis. Study results and caveats: Co-twins had the most similar V usage for 13 of 16 pairs, J for 8.

Produced via immunoSEQ multiplex PCR; TCRdb's table is partial and in-frame only. This sample yields some 14,000 clones, of which about 93% are seen a single time; less than 10% belongs to the top ten. With respect to this clone: The antigen remains unidentified.

Germline trimming cut 4 bases from V and 4 bases from J; bases unmatched to any gene: 11. CDR3 size: 16 residues. The germline gives CDR1 SEHNR, CDR2 FQNEAQ (reference sequence). The clonotype originates from a girl aged 2-10 years with cystic fibrosis. This chain connects TRBV7-9 to TRBJ2-5, with 8 positions matching TRBD2. Sequencing was performed on blood. The CDR3 here is CASSYVAAGAGETQYF. The CDR3 nucleotides are TGTGCCAGCAGCTATGTCGCAGCGGGAGCGGGAGAGACCCAGTACTTC.